The entry below describes one T cell receptor (beta chain). Its specificity is unknown. The sample comes from a study of beta chain features in type 1 diabetes. V gave up 7 bases and J gave up 4 bases; unmatched junction bases: 0. CDR3 length: 11 residues. Germline V gives CDR1 SNHLY, CDR2 FYNNEI. Points from the study as a whole: Although PCR might favor shorter templates, it would do so equally in patients and controls. Shortening of TCRB CDR3s, moderate but significant, appeared in all four CD4+ subsets of Type 1 diabetes patients.

CD4+ cells of the naive, central memory, regulatory and stem cell-like memory types were sorted via CD45RO/CCR7/CD25/CD127/CD95/CD27. Every isolated RNA sample was fully reverse transcribed, so sequencing captured expressed TCRB transcripts. Assay used: immunoSEQ multiplex PCR; TCRdb lists only in-frame clones, some missing. The sample holds some 160,000 clones, around 8.3% seen once. V is TRBV2 and J is TRBJ1-1; 7 nucleotides match TRBD1. Sample: central memory CD4+ T cells from blood. This clonotype was sampled from a woman aged 18-29 years with type 1 diabetes. The CDR3 nucleotides are TGTGCCAGCACAGGGGGCACTGAAGCTTTCTTT. Its protein is CASTGGTEAFF.